The 17 T cell receptor beta chains reported below all come from one sample, sequenced in a study of graft-versus-host responses after intestinal transplantation. Assay used: immunoSEQ multiplex PCR; TCRdb lists only in-frame clones, some missing. The profile covers some 80,000 clones, with 85% to 95% appearing a single time and 6% to 9% taken by the ten largest. Their antigens remain unidentified. Material: unstimulated CD8+ T cells sorted from spleen or lymph node cells, obtained before transplant. The receptors here all came from a human donor who was the organ donor for an intestinal transplant.

The V and J genes are TRBV29-1 and TRBJ2-1; tentatively, D is TRBD1 (6 bases). Germline V lookup: CDR1 SQVTM, CDR2 ANQGSEA. V lost 1 base to trimming and J lost 11 bases, with 12 bases between them. The CDR3 consists of 12 residues. The CDR3 bases are TGCAGCGTTGAAGTCGAGGGGGTTCAGCAGTTCTTC. Its protein product is CSVEVEGVQQFF.

The chain has TRBV9 and TRBJ2-7; 7 bases are a match to TRBD1. The CDR3 has 15 residues. Germline V gives CDR1 SGDLS, CDR2 YYNGEE. J lost 4 bases, V lost 0 bases, and 7 bases had no gene match. CDR3 region: CASSVDDLGQYEQYF. The CDR3, as DNA: TGTGCCAGCAGCGTAGATGATCTGGGACAGTACGAGCAGTACTTC.

This clone was observed a few times. The rearrangement links TRBV4-1 to TRBJ2-5; D is possibly TRBD2 (6 bases). CDR1 MGHRA and CDR2 YSYEKL come from the germline V gene. Trimming pared 3 bases from V and 6 bases from J, leaving 17 bases between. The CDR3 runs 15 residues. This CDR3 reads CASSQEGTGSQTQYF. The CDR3 DNA is TGCGCCAGCAGCCAGGAGGGGACCGGGTCGCAGACCCAGTACTTC.

This sequence joins TRBV6-6 and TRBJ2-7; D is unresolved. Trimming pared 3 bases from V and 3 bases from J, leaving 9 bases between. CDR3 length: 13 amino acids. In germline, CDR1 is MNHNY, CDR2 SVGAGI (reference sequence). CDR3 residues: CASSYSRIYEQYF. DNA for the CDR3: TGTGCCAGCAGTTATTCAAGGATCTACGAGCAGTACTTC.

The chain carries TRBV6-1 and TRBJ1-2; D gene unclear. This CDR3 contains 15 residues. CDR1 is MNHNS and CDR2 is SASEGT in the germline V gene. Trimming removed 2 bases at V and 5 bases at J, with 15 bases between. In DNA, the CDR3 is TGTGCCAGCAGTGAAAATGGTGGGTCGGGATATGGCTACACCTTC. Protein: CASSENGGSGYGYTF.

J is TRBJ2-5 and V is TRBV7-6, with D possibly matching TRBD1 (5 bases). Trimming took off 5 bases at V and 4 bases at J, with 17 bases between the two ends. Germline V gives CDR1 SGHVS, CDR2 FNYEAQ. This CDR3 is 15 amino acids long. The CDR3 sequence: CASSMGLEVPETQYF. CDR3 sequence (DNA): TGTGCCAGCAGCATGGGGCTAGAGGTGCCAGAGACCCAGTACTTC.

The CDR3, as DNA: TGTGCCAGCAGTTTATCAGGGACATATCCCGTTTCCTACGAGCAGTACTTC. This sequence encodes CASSLSGTYPVSYEQYF. The rearrangement links TRBV27 to TRBJ2-7, with D possibly TRBD1 on 6 matching bases. The V gene's germline CDR1 is MNHEY and CDR2 SMNVEV (reference sequence). Trimming left V 0 bases short and J 1 base short, with 16 bases between. The CDR3 spans 17 residues.

V gene TRBV5-1 combines with J gene TRBJ2-7; D perhaps matches TRBD2 (6 bases). Germline V gene sequence: CDR1 SGHRS, CDR2 YFSETQ. V was shortened by 3 bases and J by 0 bases, with 13 bases between the two germline ends. The CDR3 contains 15 residues. The CDR3 nucleotides are TGCGCCAGCAGCTCGGGGGTTGAGGACTCCTACGAGCAGTACTTC. It translates to CASSSGVEDSYEQYF.

The gene calls are TRBV7-9 and TRBJ2-3; D possibly corresponds to TRBD1 (7 bases). Germline V lookup: CDR1 SEHNR, CDR2 FQNEAQ (reference sequence). This CDR3 region has 15 residues. The V end lost 2 bases, the J end lost 3 bases, and 12 bases lay between the germline ends. CDR3 bases: TGTGCCAGCAGCTTATCGGAGGGGGCAACAGATACGCAGTATTTT. This codes for CASSLSEGATDTQYF.

V usage is TRBV19 and J usage is TRBJ2-5, with 7 positions matching TRBD2. The CDR3 totals 13 residues. Losses at the gene ends were 2 bases for V and 5 bases for J; bases not matched to a gene: 2. The V gene's germline CDR1 is LNHDA and CDR2 SQIVND (reference sequence). CDR3 sequence: CASSILGGETQYF. Written as DNA, the CDR3 is TGTGCCAGTAGTATACTGGGAGGGGAGACCCAGTACTTC.

This chain connects TRBV11-3 to TRBJ1-3, with D hard to call. Germline CDR1 reads SGHNT; CDR2 reads YENEEA. Deletions cut 6 bases from V and 1 base from J, with 13 bases between. This CDR3 has 15 amino acids. The CDR3 loop is CASSFTAISGNTIYF. DNA of the CDR3: TGTGCCAGCAGTTTCACAGCAATTTCTGGAAACACCATATATTTT.

The chain uses TRBV29-1 and TRBJ1-2; D unclear. Germline V gene sequence: CDR1 SQVTM, CDR2 ANQGSEA. The V and J ends lost 4 bases and 4 bases respectively, with 7 bases between them. The CDR3 loop spans 11 amino acids. CDR3 protein: CSVVAGYGYTF. CDR3 sequence (DNA): TGCAGCGTTGTGGCGGGCTATGGCTACACCTTC.

The chain recombines TRBV5-1 with TRBJ2-7; no definite D call. Germline CDR1 SGHRS, CDR2 YFSETQ. Trimming took off 1 base at V and 0 bases at J, with 8 bases between the two ends. The CDR3 extends over 14 amino acids. In DNA form, the CDR3 reads TGCGCCAGCAGCTTGTTAGCCGACTCCTACGAGCAGTACTTC. Translated: CASSLLADSYEQYF.

This rearrangement joins TRBV4-1 to TRBJ1-6; 11 nucleotides line up with TRBD1. The V gene end was trimmed by 0 bases and the J gene end by 8 bases; junction bases not matched to a gene: 3. CDR3 length equals 16 residues. CDR1 and CDR2 from the germline V gene are MGHRA and YSYEKL. The CDR3 is CASSQEGTGGDSPLHF. CDR3 nucleotides: TGCGCCAGCAGCCAAGAGGGGACAGGGGGAGATTCACCCCTCCACTTT.

This clone is a singleton in its sample. The chain uses TRBV29-1 and TRBJ1-2; D gene ambiguous. Per germline, CDR1 SQVTM and CDR2 ANQGSEA. The length of the CDR3 is 13 residues. V was cut by 4 bases and J by 1 base, with 10 bases left in between. CDR3: CSVVGGSNYGYTF. As DNA, the CDR3 is TGCAGCGTTGTAGGAGGCAGTAACTATGGCTACACCTTC.

The rearrangement uses TRBV5-4 and TRBJ2-5, with 11 bases lining up with TRBD2. Germline V gives CDR1 SGHNT, CDR2 YYREEE (reference sequence). Trimming took 5 bases from V and 5 from J; bases not matched to a gene: 8. The CDR3 length is 15 residues. CDR3 bases: TGTGCCAGCAGGGAGGCTAGCGGGGGGACGGAGACCCAGTACTTC. Translation: CASREASGGTETQYF.

The V gene is TRBV10-1, the J gene TRBJ2-5; a possible D gene is TRBD2 (5 bases). V lost 7 bases and J 2 bases, leaving 20 bases between the germline ends. This CDR3 is built from 16 residues. CDR1 is WNHNN and CDR2 is SYGVQD in the germline V gene (reference sequence). CDR3: CASTPDCRLRQETQYF. The CDR3 DNA reads as TGCGCCAGCACCCCGGACTGCCGACTACGGCAAGAGACCCAGTACTTC.